The 26 T cell receptor beta chains below were found in one sample sequenced in a study of T-cell memory formation after mild COVID-19. TCRdb re-called the 5' RACE reads with MiXCR, one entry per CDR3 protein. The table shows some 150,000 distinct CDR3 sequences, with 6% to 6.5% occurring only once. The specimen sequenced was PBMCs or a T cell subset sorted from them (not recorded which). These receptors all stem from an adult woman who had mild COVID-19 (a few samples of this study predate the infection). Cell type and time point are not known.

This clonotype was found a few times. V usage is TRBV27 and J usage is TRBJ1-2; unclear D gene. The V and J ends lost 0 bases and 7 bases respectively, with 12 bases between them. CDR3 size: 14 residues. The germline V gene has CDR1 MNHEY and CDR2 SMNVEV (reference sequence). This chain's CDR3 is CASSLSRVSGGYTF. In nucleotides, the CDR3 is TGTGCCAGCAGTTTATCACGGGTGTCCGGTGGCTACACCTTC.

This clonotype appeared many times. The rearrangement joins TRBV7-9 to TRBJ1-2; 7 nucleotides match TRBD1. The V gene end was trimmed by 5 bases and the J gene end by 8 bases; junction bases not matched to a gene: 14. The CDR3 consists of 15 residues. In germline, CDR1 is SEHNR, CDR2 FQNEAQ (reference sequence). The DNA for the CDR3 is TGTGCCAGCAGCATTACTCCACAGGGGCTGGAGGGCTACACCTTC. As protein: CASSITPQGLEGYTF. The full variable domain, in which reference TRBV7-9 and TRBJ1-2 provide the parts outside the CDR3, is DTGVSQNPRHKITKRGQNVTFRCDPISEHNRLYWYRQTLGQGPEFLTYFQNEAQLEKSRLLSDRFSAERPKGSFSTLEIQRTEQGDSAMYLCASSITPQGLEGYTFGSGTRLTVV.

This clonotype was detected many times. The CDR3 DNA follows: TGTGCCAGCTCGCGCATTTATGAGCAGTTCTTC. As protein: CASSRIYEQFF. The J gene is TRBJ2-1, the V gene TRBV12-3 or TRBV12-4; no firm D call. The V end was cut by 8 bases, the J end by 8 bases, with 10 bases between. The CDR3 is 11 residues long.

This rearrangement joins TRBV24-1 to TRBJ1-2; a possible D gene is TRBD1 (6 bases). The germline CDR1 and CDR2 sequences are KGHDR and SFDVKD. V gave up 9 bases and J gave up 13 bases, with 17 bases separating them. The CDR3 sequence is 11 residues long. Written as DNA, the CDR3 is TGTGCCACCGCCTTACAACAGGGACGCACCTTC. It yields the protein CATALQQGRTF.

Only a few counts were recorded for this clonotype. J is TRBJ1-2 and V is TRBV6-5; TRBD1 matches at 9 bases. CDR1 MNHEY and CDR2 SVGAGI come from the germline V gene. There are 15 residues in the CDR3. Losses at the gene ends were 4 bases for V and 7 bases for J; bases not matched to a gene: 10. The CDR3 protein is CASSSLTGGAGGYTF. The DNA for the CDR3 is TGTGCCAGCAGTTCGCTAACAGGGGGCGCGGGTGGCTACACCTTC.

This clonotype was found many times. The CDR3 is CASSQDKGNREAYEQYF. CDR3 sequence (DNA): TGCGCCAGCAGCCAAGATAAGGGTAACAGGGAGGCCTACGAGCAGTACTTC. The chain combines TRBV4-3 with TRBJ2-7; D could derive from TRBD1 or TRBD2 (6 bases each). CDR1 and CDR2 (germline): LGHNA, YSLEER. The CDR3 has 17 residues. V was shortened by 0 bases and J by 2 bases, with 17 bases between the two germline ends.

This clonotype was observed many times. The chain has TRBV7-2 and TRBJ2-3; D is uncertain. The CDR3 is 15 amino acids. Trimming shortened V by 1 base and J by 4 bases, and 12 bases separated the two germline ends. The germline CDR1 and CDR2 sequences are SGHTA and FQGNSA. The CDR3 region has the DNA TGTGCCAGCAGCTTAGACGCTAGACGGTCAGATACGCAGTATTTT. It is translated as CASSLDARRSDTQYF. Drawing the rest from reference TRBV7-2 and TRBJ2-3, the complete variable domain is GAGVSQSPSNKVTEKGKDVELRCDPISGHTALYWYRQSLGQGLEFLIYFQGNSAPDKSGLPSDRFSAERTGGSVSTLTIQRTQQEDSAVYLCASSLDARRSDTQYFGPGTRLTVL.

The rearrangement links TRBV24-1 to TRBJ2-7, with D perhaps matching TRBD1 (5 bases). The CDR3 runs 13 residues. V was clipped by 5 bases and J by 5 bases, with 12 bases between them. Germline-derived CDR1 and CDR2 are KGHDR and SFDVKD. CDR3 amino acids: CATSGPMTDEQYF. In nucleotides, the CDR3 is TGTGCCACCAGTGGCCCCATGACAGACGAGCAGTACTTC.

About this clonotype: A clone one base away is much larger, so this may be a read error. The J gene is TRBJ2-3, the V gene TRBV21-1; TRBD1, the table's D call, was not compared with the DNA. TRBV21-1 is a listed pseudogene. This CDR3 contains 18 residues. The CDR3 DNA reads TGTGCCAGCAGCAAAGGGAGCCCGGAACAGGGGGCGTTAGATAAGCAGTATTTT. The encoded protein is CASSKGSPEQGALDKQYF.

A note on this clonotype: Compared with germline, one end of the junction differs, possibly owing to a read error. The chain couples TRBV18 to TRBJ2-7; TRBD2 matches at 8 bases. CDR1 and CDR2 from the germline V gene are KGHSH and LQKENI. This CDR3 region has 14 residues. This CDR3 reads CACSPAGGSYEQYF. CDR3 nucleotide sequence: TGTGCCTGCTCACCTGCGGGGGGATCCTACGAGCAGTACTTC.

This clonotype has only a few counts. The rearrangement joins TRBV20-1 to TRBJ2-1; TRBD1 aligns across 8 bases. The CDR3 length is 15 residues. CDR1 and CDR2 from the germline V gene are DFQATT and SNEGSKA (reference sequence). Trimming took 1 base from V and 4 from J; bases not matched to a gene: 6. The CDR3 protein is CSARVGQGPYNEQFF. The CDR3, as DNA: TGCAGTGCTAGAGTCGGACAGGGCCCATACAATGAGCAGTTCTTC.

This clonotype was observed at least ten times. The V call is TRBV12-3 or TRBV12-4, the J call TRBJ1-1, with D hard to call. Trimming removed 5 bases at V and 7 bases at J, with 17 bases between. The CDR3 spans 14 residues. The DNA for the CDR3 is TGTGCCAGCAGTCCCCTCCTTAAGGGAAGTGAAGCTTTCTTT. Translating gives CASSPLLKGSEAFF.

This chain connects TRBV5-1 to TRBJ1-4; no clear D. The germline V and J ends were trimmed by 2 bases and 4 bases, with 9 bases remaining between them. CDR3 size: 14 residues. CDR1 and CDR2 from the germline V gene are SGHRS and YFSETQ. The chain's CDR3 is CASSFADGNEKLFF. Here the CDR3 DNA reads TGCGCCAGCAGCTTTGCGGACGGTAATGAAAAACTGTTTTTT.

This clonotype showed up many times. The genes are TRBV5-1 and TRBJ2-2; D might be TRBD1 (5 bases). The CDR3 is 15 amino acids. Germline assignment: CDR1 SGHRS and CDR2 YFSETQ. V was shortened by 3 bases and J by 5 bases, with 14 bases between the two germline ends. CDR3 sequence reads: CASSYYTGSTGELFF. The CDR3 DNA is TGCGCCAGCAGCTACTATACAGGATCAACCGGGGAGCTGTTTTTT.

V gene TRBV11-2 combines with J gene TRBJ2-1, with D possibly being TRBD1 (5 bases). The V gene's germline CDR1 is SGHAT and CDR2 FQNNGV. The CDR3 is made up of 14 amino acids. Trimming took off 5 bases at V and 4 bases at J, with 12 bases between the two ends. The CDR3 here is CASSRRAGYNEQFF. The DNA for the CDR3 is TGTGCCAGCAGCCGTCGGGCAGGGTACAATGAGCAGTTCTTC.

This clonotype has ten or more counts. The chain joins TRBV20-1 to TRBJ2-2; 8 bases align to TRBD1. The ends lost 3 bases at V and 6 bases at J; junction bases unmatched: 15. Germline CDR1 DFQATT, CDR2 SNEGSKA (reference sequence). This CDR3 has 17 residues. Here the CDR3 DNA reads TGCAGTGCTAGCACCCCGAGGACAGGGACGGTTGCCGGGGAGCTGTTTTTT. This translates into CSASTPRTGTVAGELFF.

This clonotype was recorded at least ten times. This chain joins TRBV20-1 and TRBJ2-5, with a tentative D call TRBD1 (6 bases). This CDR3 spans 15 amino acids. Germline V lookup: CDR1 DFQATT, CDR2 SNEGSKA (reference sequence). V lost 2 bases and J 4 bases, leaving 17 bases between the germline ends. The CDR3 loop is CSARSLTGLPETQYF. Here the CDR3 DNA reads TGCAGTGCTAGATCCCTCACAGGGCTGCCAGAGACCCAGTACTTC.

This clonotype was picked up many times. V gene TRBV4-1 combines with J gene TRBJ2-1; D remains unclear. Germline values: CDR1 MGHRA, CDR2 YSYEKL. V was cut by 3 bases and J by 4 bases, with 1 base left in between. The CDR3 covers 11 residues. CDR3 in amino acids: CASSHYNEQFF. In nucleotides, the CDR3 is TGCGCCAGCAGCCATTACAATGAGCAGTTCTTC.

Of note for this clonotype: Possible read error: a much larger clone is one base away. This rearrangement joins TRBV4-3 to TRBJ2-2, with 8 bases that match TRBD1. The V gene end was trimmed by 3 bases and the J gene end by 1 base; junction bases not matched to a gene: 4. This CDR3 spans 16 amino acids. Per the germline V gene, CDR1 is LGHNA and CDR2 is YSLEER. CDR3 in DNA: TGCGCCAGCAGCCACTGGGGGACAGGGAACACCGGGGAGCTGTTTTTT. It specifies CASSHWGTGNTGELFF.

J is TRBJ1-4 and V is TRBV7-8, with TRBD1 as a possible D gene (6 bases). This CDR3 contains 14 residues. Trimming removed 1 base from V and 5 bases from J, with 8 bases in between. Per germline, CDR1 SGHVS and CDR2 FQNEAQ. Here the CDR3 reads CASSLGTVNEKLFF. The CDR3 bases are TGTGCCAGCAGCTTAGGGACAGTCAATGAAAAACTGTTTTTT.

The genes are TRBV27 and TRBJ2-7; 8 bases are a match to TRBD2. Per germline, CDR1 MNHEY and CDR2 SMNVEV (reference sequence). The V gene end was trimmed by 5 bases and the J gene end by 7 bases; junction bases not matched to a gene: 13. The CDR3 has 15 residues. The CDR3: CASSRDSGILREQYF. The CDR3 region has the DNA TGTGCCAGCAGTCGTGATAGCGGGATCCTACGAGAGCAGTACTTC.

This clonotype was observed a handful of times. The J gene is TRBJ2-1, the V gene TRBV3-1; the match to TRBD2 covers 10 bases. This CDR3 has 13 residues. CDR1 is LGHDT, CDR2 YNNKEL, per germline (reference sequence). The ends lost 2 bases at V and 10 bases at J; junction bases unmatched: 2. CDR3 in amino acids: CASSQFSGGEQFF. The CDR3 DNA is TGTGCCAGCAGCCAATTTAGCGGGGGGGAGCAGTTCTTC.

This clonotype occurred a few times. The genes are TRBV5-1 and TRBJ1-1; D is ambiguous. The CDR3 contains 14 residues. CDR1 and CDR2 (germline): SGHRS, YFSETQ. V lost 0 bases, J lost 1 base, and 7 bases lay in between. CDR3 protein: CASSLEAGNTEAFF. CDR3 coding DNA: TGCGCCAGCAGCTTGGAGGCAGGGAACACTGAAGCTTTCTTT.

J is TRBJ1-2 and V is TRBV30; D remains ambiguous. This CDR3 comprises 14 residues. Germline values: CDR1 GTSNPN, CDR2 SVGIG (reference sequence). The ends were cut back, 4 bases at V and 0 bases at J, with 12 bases in the middle. The CDR3: CAWTLAGANYGYTF. The DNA for the CDR3 is TGTGCCTGGACTTTGGCAGGAGCTAACTATGGCTACACCTTC.

The rearrangement uses TRBV11-3 and TRBJ2-6, with 7 nucleotides matching TRBD1. The trim removed 4 bases at V and 0 bases at J, leaving 3 bases unmatched. The germline V gene has CDR1 SGHNT and CDR2 YENEEA. The CDR3 contains 16 residues. The CDR3 DNA follows: TGTGCCAGCAGCTCCTACAGGGGCTCTGGGGCCAACGTCCTGACTTTC. Amino acids: CASSSYRGSGANVLTF.

The chain links TRBV19 to TRBJ2-1, with 8 bases that match TRBD2. V lost 7 bases to trimming and J lost 7 bases; unmatched junction nucleotides: 9. CDR1 is LNHDA and CDR2 is SQIVND in the germline V gene (reference sequence). This CDR3 comprises 14 residues. CDR3 sequence: CASNSGGAGNEQFF. CDR3 coding DNA: TGTGCCAGTAACTCGGGAGGGGCAGGAAATGAGCAGTTCTTC.